This note documents a single T cell receptor (beta chain) sequence. Its antigen is undetermined. At one of its ends the junction is not consistent with the germline gene, which may arise from a read error. PCR involved 60 Vbeta and 13 Jbeta primers. Clones were read by immunoSEQ multiplex PCR, and TCRdb kept only the in-frame ones, dropping some. The table has roughly 180,000 clones, about 9% seen once; the top ten hold roughly 1.3%. The sample comes from a study of cytomegalovirus exposure and HLA in healthy donors. Study-wide points: TCR beta chain V- and J-gene trimming was linked, in a later analysis, to a missense variant in DCLRE1C.

The germline V gene encodes CDR1 SGHAT and CDR2 FQNNGV. This CDR3 is 13 amino acids long. The chain joins TRBV11-2 to TRBJ2-1; D is perhaps TRBD2 (5 bases). This receptor was identified in a woman aged 25-40 years in good health and CMV-seropositive. Sequencing used PBMCs. CDR3 protein: CASTSGLYTEQFF. The CDR3 DNA reads TGTGCCAGCACCTCTGGACTCTACACTGAGCAGTTCTTC.